The clone carrying this T cell receptor (beta chain) has only one observation. Its antigen is not identified. V lost 3 bases to trimming and J lost 3 bases, with 12 bases between them. This CDR3 contains 14 residues. The germline CDR1 and CDR2 sequences are KGHSH and LQKENI. This entry belongs to a study of neoadjuvant nivolumab and ipilimumab in lung cancer. Here immunoSEQ multiplex PCR was the method, and the copy in TCRdb shows in-frame clones only, minus some. This sample yields thousands of clones, of which about two thirds are seen a single time; about 14% belongs to the top ten. Whole-study findings and limits: Pretherapy blood TCR richness correlated positively with resected tumor richness. Only a single major-pathologic-response sample was available for clonality analysis. Only a small number of samples underwent TCR sequencing.

The genes are TRBV18 and TRBJ2-7; weak D call: TRBD1 (7 bases). The source material was tumor tissue, sampled after neoadjuvant nivolumab, alone or with ipilimumab, at or shortly before surgery. This clonotype was obtained from an adult with non-small cell lung cancer. The CDR3 DNA sequence: TGTGCCAGCTCACCTCAGGGGGGCGGCTACGAGCAGTACTTC. This gives the protein CASSPQGGGYEQYF.